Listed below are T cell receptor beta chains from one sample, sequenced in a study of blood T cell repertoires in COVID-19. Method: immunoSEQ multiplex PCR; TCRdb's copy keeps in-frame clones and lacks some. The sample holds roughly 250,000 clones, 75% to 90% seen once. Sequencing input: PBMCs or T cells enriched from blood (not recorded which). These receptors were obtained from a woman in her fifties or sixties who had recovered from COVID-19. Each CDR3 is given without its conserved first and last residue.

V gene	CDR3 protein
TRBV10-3	AISYYGQGTYNEQF
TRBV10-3	AVQGLYNEQF
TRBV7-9	ASSPSLASVTDTQY
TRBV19	ASSSLAGAREQF
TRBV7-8	ASTPQGVRSYEQY
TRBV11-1	ASSLGRDSYEQY
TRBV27	ASSPLTSGSSNEQF
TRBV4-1	ASRPKLNTEAF
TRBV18	ASSPQMYAGGFSYEQY
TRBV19	ASSIEAGLAEAF
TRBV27	ASSFRDGGDEQY
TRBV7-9	ASSLNGAGYT
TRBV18	ASSPLGGGTGELF
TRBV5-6	ASSPTSSSAQY
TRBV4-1	ASSQDLGRGYGYT
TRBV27	ASSNRVAGNTIY
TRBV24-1	ATSDSLAGDTQY
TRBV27	ASSYQRTGGFGANVLT
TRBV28	ASSSAGVGETQY
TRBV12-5	ASGLGSGTDTQY
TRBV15	ATSWTGNSNQPQH
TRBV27	ASRSSGYYNEQF
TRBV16	ASSQSRGTEQF
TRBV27	ASSTLTPYEQY
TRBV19	ASSRQGRSNEQF
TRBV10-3	AISDPTGQETQY
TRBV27	ASSNAGTLGNTIY
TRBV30	AWSPGLAEETQY
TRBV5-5	ASSPQREVTDTQY
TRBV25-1	ASSDKTSPSYEQY
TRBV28	ASSLPQNTEAF
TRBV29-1	SVASGQLTNTEAF
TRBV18	ASSSLTNSNQPQH
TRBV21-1	ASSKDYLAAYNEQF
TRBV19	ASSIGTGMDEQF
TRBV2	ASSGAIGGVGYT
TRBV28	ASRPNRGAREKLF
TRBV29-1	SVKTGTTNQPQH
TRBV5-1	ASSLDRDTSPLH
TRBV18	ASSPDRQGSYGYT
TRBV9	ASTRDGLSYEQY
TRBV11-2	ASSLRLASGSSLKETQY
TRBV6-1	ASSDYRQGSTEAF
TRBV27	ASSRSGILSRNYGYT
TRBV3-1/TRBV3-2	ASSQDGQGLLRNTIY
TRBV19	ASSVSGTGKEKLF
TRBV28	ASSFWSGLEF
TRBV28	ASSLLAGGPNEQF
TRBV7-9	ASSYNRGSNYGYT
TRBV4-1	ASSQRGQGEGNQPQH